This T cell receptor (beta chain) comes out of a study of shared clonotypes between healthy human individuals. General study results and limits: Shared across a few donors were around 5% of the naive CD4 clonotypes.

Germline CDR1 and CDR2: SGHTA and FQGNSA. The CDR3 loop spans 14 amino acids. V trimming: 5 bases; J trimming: 4 bases; junction bases outside the gene matches: 4. The method was immunoSEQ multiplex PCR; TCRdb's version includes in-frame clones alone and lacks a portion of them. The sample comprises approximately 2.3 million clones, 85% to 95% of which are singletons, and approximately 0.4% rests with the top ten. Note on this clone: No antigen is known for it. The same CDR3 is also encoded by other DNA sequences in this sample.

The receptor was isolated from a man younger than 30 in good health. Some clones in this sample may be carry-over from other donors' samples. This sequence joins TRBV7-2 and TRBJ1-3, with 8 bases that match TRBD1. Sequenced sample: naive CD4+ T cells from PBMCs. The sample's subset: CD45RA+ positively selected. The CDR3 reads CASSDRGSGNTIYF. The CDR3 DNA is TGTGCCAGCAGCGACAGGGGCTCCGGAAACACCATATATTTT.